One sample yielded the 5 T cell receptor beta chains listed below, sequenced in a study of blood T cell repertoires in COVID-19. Sequenced by immunoSEQ multiplex PCR; TCRdb stores in-frame clones only, minus some. Of over 200,000 clones listed, more than 75% are singletons. Sequencing used peripheral blood. The source is a woman aged 25 to 39 who had recovered from COVID-19.

V is TRBV6-1 and J is TRBJ2-1; tentative D call: TRBD1 (6 bases). Trimming shortened V by 2 bases and J by 1 base, and 12 bases separated the two germline ends. This CDR3 has 16 amino acids. CDR1 and CDR2 (germline): MNHNS, SASEGT. CDR3 protein: CASSEKKGVSYNEQFF. The CDR3 DNA is TGTGCCAGCAGTGAAAAGAAGGGGGTGTCCTACAATGAGCAGTTCTTC.

The rearrangement joins TRBV7-6 to TRBJ2-7, with 12 bases aligning to TRBD1. CDR1 SGHVS and CDR2 FNYEAQ come from the germline V gene. This CDR3 contains 15 residues. V lost 5 bases and J lost 8; bases outside the gene matches: 10. This CDR3 is CASSGLRDRGHQQYF. The CDR3 DNA reads TGTGCCAGCAGCGGACTCCGGGACAGGGGGCACCAGCAGTACTTC.

The chain carries TRBV4-1 and TRBJ2-3; D not resolved. The germline CDR1 and CDR2 sequences are MGHRA and YSYEKL. The length of the CDR3 is 16 residues. Trimming left V 1 base short and J 1 base short, with 12 bases between. The CDR3 loop reads CASSQVFGDRTDTQYF. Here the CDR3 DNA reads TGCGCCAGCAGCCAAGTCTTTGGAGACCGCACAGATACGCAGTATTTT.

The V gene is TRBV7-8, the J gene TRBJ2-1; D is uncertain. This CDR3 comprises 13 residues. In germline, CDR1 is SGHVS, CDR2 FQNEAQ. V dropped 0 bases and J dropped 3 bases, with 3 bases sitting between them. The CDR3 DNA is TGTGCCAGCAGCTTAGCTAACTACAATGAGCAGTTCTTC. It codes for CASSLANYNEQFF.

This rearrangement joins TRBV27 to TRBJ2-7, with 10 bases aligning to TRBD2. The germline CDR1 and CDR2 sequences are MNHEY and SMNVEV (reference sequence). Losses at the gene ends were 2 bases for V and 3 bases for J; bases not matched to a gene: 4. CDR3 length: 15 amino acids. As DNA, the CDR3 is TGTGCCAGCAGTTTACGGGTAGCGGGGGGCTACGAGCAGTACTTC. Translating it yields CASSLRVAGGYEQYF.